A single sample gave rise to the 7 T cell receptor beta chains below, sequenced in a study of cytomegalovirus exposure and HLA in healthy donors. 13 Jbeta primers and 60 Vbeta primers were used for the PCR. Generated by immunoSEQ multiplex PCR, the TCRdb table keeps only in-frame clones and is missing some. The table has 45,000 to 60,000 clones, around 66% seen once. Sequences were obtained from PBMCs. The receptors come from a man aged 18 to 29 in good health and CMV-seronegative.

V and J are TRBV18 and TRBJ1-4; 7 bases are shared with TRBD1. Germline loops: CDR1 KGHSH, CDR2 LQKENI. The ends lost 1 base at V and 10 bases at J; junction bases unmatched: 6. The CDR3 totals 14 residues. The CDR3 region has the DNA TGTGCCAGCTCACCACTAAGACAGGGCGTAAAACTGTTTTTT. Residues: CASSPLRQGVKLFF.

The CDR3 reads CASSLGGGGANVLTF. The CDR3 region has the DNA TGTGCCAGCAGCCTAGGGGGGGGAGGGGCCAACGTCCTGACTTTC. The genes are TRBV7-9 and TRBJ2-6, with D perhaps matching TRBD2 (7 bases). The length of the CDR3 is 15 residues. The germline CDR1 and CDR2 sequences are SEHNR and FQNEAQ (reference sequence). V lost 5 bases, J lost 4 bases, and 12 bases lay in between.

The table lists this clone with a few counts. The chain is built from TRBV14 and TRBJ2-1; 10 positions match TRBD1. Trimming cost V 3 bases and J 2 bases; bases outside gene matches: 4. In germline, CDR1 is SGHDN, CDR2 FVKESK. This CDR3 is 16 amino acids long. The CDR3 DNA reads as TGTGCCAGCAGCCACGCCGGGACAGGGGCCTACAATGAGCAGTTCTTC. This encodes CASSHAGTGAYNEQFF.

This clone has only a few counts. This chain connects TRBV5-6 to TRBJ1-1; D gene uncertain. There are 13 residues in the CDR3. V lost 3 bases, J lost 1 base, and 7 bases lay in between. Germline CDR1 and CDR2: SGHDT and YYEEEE. Here the CDR3 reads CASSSVGNTEAFF. The CDR3, as DNA: TGTGCCAGCAGCTCGGTCGGGAACACTGAAGCTTTCTTT. Variable domain in full (rest from reference TRBV5-6 and TRBJ1-1): DAGVTQSPTHLIKTRGQQVTLRCSPKSGHDTVSWYQQALGQGPQFIFQYYEEEERQRGNFPDRFSGHQFPNYSSELNVNALLLGDSALYLCASSSVGNTEAFFGQGTRLTVV.

The V call is TRBV15, the J call TRBJ1-5; D is unresolved. Germline V CDR1 and CDR2: LNHNV, YYDKDF (reference sequence). There are 13 residues in the CDR3. V was trimmed by 1 base and J by 4 bases, leaving 5 bases between them. CDR3 nucleotides: TGTGCCACCAGCAGAGGAGTAAATCAGCCCCAGCATTTT. This encodes CATSRGVNQPQHF.

In its sample, this clone was seen a few times. The chain joins TRBV19 to TRBJ2-7; 9 nucleotides line up with TRBD2. The CDR3 is 14 amino acids. After removal of 6 bases from V and 3 bases from J, the junction contained 6 bases not matched to a gene. In germline, CDR1 is LNHDA, CDR2 SQIVND (reference sequence). This CDR3 is CASSKAGGIYEQYF. CDR3 in DNA: TGTGCCAGTAGCAAGGCGGGAGGGATCTACGAGCAGTACTTC.

This clone occurred a few times. This chain joins TRBV6-1 and TRBJ1-5; 8 bases align to TRBD1. The CDR3 runs to 15 residues. The germline V gene encodes CDR1 MNHNS and CDR2 SASEGT. The V segment lost 3 bases and the J segment 6 bases; nucleotides outside the gene matches: 7. The CDR3 DNA is TGTGCCAGCAGTGAGAGAGGACAGGGCGGTCAGCCCCAGCATTTT. As protein: CASSERGQGGQPQHF.